This TCR beta chain was observed in a study of T-cell memory formation after mild COVID-19. TCRdb independently ran MiXCR on the 5' RACE reads; one entry per CDR3 protein. The sample shows roughly 300,000 distinct CDR3 sequences, about a sixth of them seen only once. V was clipped by 5 bases and J by 3 bases, with 11 bases between them. The CDR3 consists of 13 residues. Germline-derived CDR1 and CDR2 are SGHNT and YENEEA. This clonotype showed up just a few times. This chain links TRBV11-3 with TRBJ2-7, with TRBD1 as a possible D gene (6 bases). Sequences were obtained from PBMCs or a T cell subset sorted from them (not recorded which). The clonotype originates from a man aged 18 to 30 who had mild COVID-19 (a few samples of this study predate the infection). Cell type and time point are not known. This chain's CDR3 is CASSLYRDYEQYF. The CDR3 nucleotides are TGTGCCAGCAGCCTCTACAGGGACTACGAGCAGTACTTC.